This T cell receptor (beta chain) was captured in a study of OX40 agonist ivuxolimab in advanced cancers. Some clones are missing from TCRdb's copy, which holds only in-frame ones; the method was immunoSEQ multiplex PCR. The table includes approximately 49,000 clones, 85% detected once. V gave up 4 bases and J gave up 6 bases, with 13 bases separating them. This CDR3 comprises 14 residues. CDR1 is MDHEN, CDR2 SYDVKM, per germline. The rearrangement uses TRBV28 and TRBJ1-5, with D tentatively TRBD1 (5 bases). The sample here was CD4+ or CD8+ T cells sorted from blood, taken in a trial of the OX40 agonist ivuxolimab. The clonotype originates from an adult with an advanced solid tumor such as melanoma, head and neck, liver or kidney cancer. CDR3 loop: CASSSRQGGQPQHF. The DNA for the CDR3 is TGTGCCAGCAGTTCCCGGCAGGGCGGTCAGCCCCAGCATTTT.